This T cell receptor (beta chain) appears in the sequencing data of a study of T cell responses to AZD1222 COVID-19 vaccine. This CDR3 contains 16 residues. Germline V gene data show CDR1 as MDHEN and CDR2 as SYDVKM. V was pared by 4 bases and J by 3 bases, with 7 bases of the junction left unmatched. Sequenced by immunoSEQ multiplex PCR; TCRdb stores in-frame clones only, minus some. The sample includes about 77,000 clones, 92% seen only once; the top ten take roughly 4.3%. The chain employs TRBV28 and TRBJ2-1; 9 nucleotides line up with TRBD2. This TCR was sampled from an adult who received the AZD1222 COVID-19 vaccine. The source material was peripheral blood, sampled 28 days after the second AZD1222 dose. The CDR3 loop reads CASSSVAGANYNEQFF. DNA of the CDR3: TGTGCCAGCAGTTCGGTAGCGGGAGCCAACTACAATGAGCAGTTCTTC.